This T cell receptor (beta chain) was documented in a study of T cell responses to AZD1222 COVID-19 vaccine (dated by TCRdb to about 2021). At the level of the whole study: A total of approximately 240 trial participants underwent TCR sequencing, of whom roughly 210 had received two doses of AZD1222 and approximately 25 had received two doses of the MenACWY control vaccine. Trial participants were enrolled by age into 18-55, 56-69 and 70-plus year subgroups, with 148, 28 and 57 TCR-sequenced participants respectively.

This specimen's time point label, per the study, means: about 28 days (+/-7) after the second vaccine dose. Interpreted using the paper, the treatment or condition label stands for: meningococcal conjugate vaccine given as trial control. The vaccinee samples were drawn from two UK trials, COV001 and COV002, one of which was a single-blind randomized controlled phase 2/3 trial testing AZD1222 (ChAdOx1 nCoV-19) in healthy adults. Trial participant PBMC samples were collected at day 0 and day 28 after the second dose for TCRbeta chain sequencing. Based on the germline V gene, the CDR1 and CDR2 sequences are MDHEN and SYDVKM. Trimming takes 6 bases from V and 3 bases from J, and the germline ends sit 7 bases apart. From its cysteine to its phenylalanine, the CDR3 spans 12 amino acids. The DNA shown is the 36-base CDR3, in frame from base 1. About this clone itself: Its antigen specificity is not known. Per-base quality was not reported, and no clone a single base away is much larger than it.

Findings and caveats that apply to the study as a whole: Vaccine-associated CD4 TCRs spanned the whole spike protein, with dominant responses in regions 160-218 and 743-854. The 56-69-year group was small, and its depth increase did not reach significance, likely because of low power. Because no samples from the day 14 peak response were available, repertoires could be characterized only after the peak T cell response. Participants were mostly white British and included more females than males, and it was suggested by the authors that clonal diversity may have been underestimated. Reportedly, almost half of the unique spike-specific TCRs recognized epitopes lying outside the regions that are mutated in the B.1.351 and B.1.1.7 variants. Only five or six AZD1222 recipients were SARS-CoV-2 seropositive at baseline, limiting conclusions about previously exposed vaccinees. Spike-specific TCR breadth and depth rose significantly after two AZD1222 doses compared with day 0 and with MenACWY recipients.

The CDR3 regions of human TCRbeta chains were analyzed by immunosequencing. Per the source publication's procedure: TCRs in the repertoires were matched against a reference library of SARS-CoV-2-specific TCRs that had been generated with the MIRA antigen-specificity platform. Breadth meant the fraction of unique TCRs that were SARS-CoV-2-associated, whereas depth meant the fraction of total T cells that were SARS-CoV-2-associated. Using the MIRA data, every spike-specific TCR was mapped to the spike region that the TCR reacted to and assigned to either a CD4 or a CD8 class. Log10-transformed breadth and depth values were compared by one-way ANOVA with Sidak's multiple comparisons tests. TCRdb mirrors the immuneACCESS table, restricted to in-frame sequences. Some clones are absent from its copies; in checked studies, under half trace to an unresolved V gene, and the reason for the others is unknown. That table gives V, J and clone size, and the DNA gave D and trimming. Here the sample has 140,000 to 150,000 clones; 88% occur a single time. The ten largest clones capture 5% to 5.5% of the sample.

The material was peripheral blood, obtained 28 days after the second dose of the MenACWY control vaccine. Recombination joined TRBV28 with TRBJ2-3, with the D gene not clear enough to name. This clonotype was obtained from an adult who received the MenACWY meningococcal vaccine as a control. In nucleotides, the sequence is TGTGCCAGCAGCCGACGTACAGATACGCAGTATTTT. The resulting protein is CASSRRTDTQYF.